The 13 T cell receptor beta chains presented below share a single source sample, sequenced in a study of somatic mutations in cytotoxic T cells in rheumatoid arthritis. Method: immunoSEQ multiplex PCR; TCRdb's copy keeps in-frame clones and lacks some. This sample yields roughly 2,100 clones, of which around four fifths are seen a single time; 10% to 15% belongs to the top ten. The material sequenced was CD8+ T cells sorted from blood. Source of these receptors: a woman in her 70s with rheumatoid arthritis.

The chain couples TRBV5-1 to TRBJ2-1, with D uncertain. Germline CDR1 is SGHRS and CDR2 is YFSETQ. The CDR3 consists of 12 residues. Trimming took 3 bases from V and 8 from J, leaving 9 bases between them. Written as DNA, the CDR3 is TGCGCCAGCAGCTCACCGGGTGATGAGCAGTTCTTC. Protein sequence: CASSSPGDEQFF.

This sequence joins TRBV2 and TRBJ2-1; 8 bases fit TRBD1. With 7 bases clipped from V and 4 bases from J, the junction kept 12 bases outside the gene matches. The length of the CDR3 is 16 residues. Germline V CDR1 and CDR2: SNHLY, FYNNEI. The CDR3: CASIGRRDRKYNEQFF. In DNA form, the CDR3 reads TGTGCCAGCATTGGTCGTAGGGACAGGAAATACAATGAGCAGTTCTTC.

The chain employs TRBV30 and TRBJ1-2, with D tentatively TRBD1 (5 bases). CDR1 is GTSNPN and CDR2 is SVGIG in the germline V gene (reference sequence). The CDR3 extends over 15 amino acids. The V and J ends lost 2 bases and 1 base respectively, with 14 bases between them. Here the CDR3 reads CAWSLLAGVNYGYTF. The CDR3 DNA reads TGTGCCTGGAGTCTCCTGGCGGGGGTTAACTATGGCTACACCTTC.

This rearrangement joins TRBV11-3 to TRBJ2-7, with TRBD1 matching over 7 bases. The trim removed 8 bases at V and 3 bases at J, leaving 10 bases unmatched. Germline assignment: CDR1 SGHNT and CDR2 YENEEA. The CDR3 contains 14 residues. CDR3 coding DNA: TGTGCCAGCGGCCCTACCTGGGACAGCTACGAGCAGTACTTC. Its protein is CASGPTWDSYEQYF.

Here the CDR3 reads CASSQETRDSAPLYEQYF. Written as DNA, the CDR3 is TGCGCCAGCAGTCAAGAGACCCGGGACTCCGCCCCCCTCTACGAGCAGTACTTC. This sequence joins TRBV23-1 and TRBJ2-7, with D possibly matching TRBD2 (6 bases). TRBV23-1 is identified as an open reading frame with a role that is uncertain. The germline V and J ends were trimmed by 2 bases and 3 bases, with 23 bases remaining between them. The CDR3 is 18 residues long.

This clone was counted a few times. The V and J genes are TRBV6-1 and TRBJ2-2, with 7 bases lining up with TRBD2. The CDR3 runs 14 residues. The trim removed 1 base at V and 8 bases at J, leaving 4 bases unmatched. CDR1 is MNHNS, CDR2 SASEGT, per germline. The CDR3 sequence: CASSEGEGSGELFF. CDR3 in DNA: TGTGCCAGCAGTGAAGGGGAGGGTTCTGGGGAGCTGTTTTTT.

The chain uses TRBV7-6 and TRBJ2-7, with TRBD1 matching 9 bases. Trimming cost V 5 bases and J 0 bases; bases outside gene matches: 2. This CDR3 has 14 amino acids. The germline gives CDR1 SGHVS, CDR2 FNYEAQ. Written as DNA, the CDR3 is TGTGCCAGCAGCATGGGACAGGGCTCCTACGAGCAGTACTTC. Translating it yields CASSMGQGSYEQYF. The variable domain in full, completed from reference TRBV7-6 and TRBJ2-7, reads GAGVSQSPRYKVTKRGQDVALRCDPISGHVSLYWYRQALGQGPEFLTYFNYEAQQDKSGLPNDRFSAERPEGSISTLTIQRTEQRDSAMYRCASSMGQGSYEQYFGPGTRLTVT.

The chain joins TRBV6-1 to TRBJ1-1; TRBD1 aligns across 7 bases. The CDR3 is 13 amino acids. J lost 7 bases, V lost 8 bases, and 10 bases had no gene match. Germline CDR1 and CDR2: MNHNS and SASEGT. CDR3 sequence reads: CASGWTGEVEAFF. Written as DNA, the CDR3 is TGTGCCAGCGGATGGACAGGTGAGGTTGAAGCTTTCTTT.

The CDR3 reads CASSQSTDRGYGYTF. The CDR3 DNA follows: TGTGCCAGCAGCCAGAGCACAGACAGGGGATACGGCTACACCTTC. The chain links TRBV7-9 to TRBJ1-2; 8 nucleotides match TRBD1. CDR3 size: 15 residues. Trimming took 5 bases from V and 8 from J; bases not matched to a gene: 13. In germline, CDR1 is SEHNR, CDR2 FQNEAQ (reference sequence). Supplemented by reference TRBV7-9 and TRBJ1-2, the full variable domain reads DTGVSQNPRHKITKRGQNVTFRCDPISEHNRLYWYRQTLGQGPEFLTYFQNEAQLEKSRLLSDRFSAERPKGSFSTLEIQRTEQGDSAMYLCASSQSTDRGYGYTFGSGTRLTVV.

Worth noting for this clone: A read error may produce the germline difference seen at one junction end. The gene calls are TRBV6-5 and TRBJ2-5; 9 bases map to TRBD2. The J call may be in error: the DNA end matches TRBJ2-7 better. Per the germline V gene, CDR1 is MNHEY and CDR2 is SVGAGI. The CDR3 covers 14 residues. CDR3 nucleotide sequence: TGTGCCGGCAGCCCGGGACTAGCCAACTACGAGCAGTACTTC. Translation gives CAGSPGLANYEQYF.

V usage is TRBV7-6 and J usage is TRBJ2-5; D is unresolved. V gave up 5 bases and J gave up 3 bases, with 7 bases separating them. The CDR3 length is 12 residues. Per germline, CDR1 SGHVS and CDR2 FNYEAQ. The CDR3 DNA is TGTGCCAGCAGCAGCCAGGAAGAGACCCAGTACTTC. This gives the protein CASSSQEETQYF. The whole variable domain, filled in from reference TRBV7-6 and TRBJ2-5, reads GAGVSQSPRYKVTKRGQDVALRCDPISGHVSLYWYRQALGQGPEFLTYFNYEAQQDKSGLPNDRFSAERPEGSISTLTIQRTEQRDSAMYRCASSSQEETQYFGPGTRLLVL.

The V call is TRBV7-8, the J call TRBJ2-7; 9 nucleotides match TRBD1. Germline V gene data show CDR1 as SGHVS and CDR2 as FQNEAQ. The CDR3 has 15 amino acids. The V segment lost 5 bases and the J segment 2 bases; nucleotides outside the gene matches: 7. The CDR3 bases are TGTGCCAGCAGCGGATCGGGACAGGGCCCCTACGAGCAGTACTTC. This sequence encodes CASSGSGQGPYEQYF. Using reference TRBV7-8 and TRBJ2-7 for the parts outside the CDR3, the full variable domain is GAGVSQSPRYKVAKRGQDVALRCDPISGHVSLFWYQQALGQGPEFLTYFQNEAQLDKSGLPSDRFFAERPEGSVSTLKIQRTQQEDSAVYLCASSGSGQGPYEQYFGPGTRLTVT.

V and J are TRBV6-5 and TRBJ1-5; the D is unclear. Trimming cost V 6 bases and J 5 bases, with 14 bases left between them. This CDR3 spans 14 amino acids. Looked up from germline, CDR1 is MNHEY and CDR2 is SVGAGI. Written as DNA, the CDR3 is TGTGCCAGCAGCCCTATCCTAGGTTATCAGCCCCAGCATTTT. Protein product: CASSPILGYQPQHF.